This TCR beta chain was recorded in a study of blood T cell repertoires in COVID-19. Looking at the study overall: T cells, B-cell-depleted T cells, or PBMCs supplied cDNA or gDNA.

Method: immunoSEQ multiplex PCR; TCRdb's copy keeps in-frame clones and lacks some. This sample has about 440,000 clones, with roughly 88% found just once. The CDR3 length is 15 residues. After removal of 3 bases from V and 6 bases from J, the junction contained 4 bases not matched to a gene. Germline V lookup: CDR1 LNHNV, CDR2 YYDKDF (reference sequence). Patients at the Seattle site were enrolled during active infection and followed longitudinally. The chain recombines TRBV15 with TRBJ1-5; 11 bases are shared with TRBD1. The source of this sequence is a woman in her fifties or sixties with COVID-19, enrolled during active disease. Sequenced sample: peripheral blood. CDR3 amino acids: CATSRDRGQSQPQHF. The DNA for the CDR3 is TGTGCCACCAGCAGGGACAGGGGGCAGAGTCAGCCCCAGCATTTT. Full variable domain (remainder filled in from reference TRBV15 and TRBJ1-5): DAMVIQNPRYQVTQFGKPVTLSCSQTLNHNVMYWYQQKSSQAPKLLFHYYDKDFNNEADTPDNFQSRRPNTSFCFLDIRSPGLGDTAMYLCATSRDRGQSQPQHFGDGTRLSIL.